One sample yielded the 21 T cell receptor beta chains listed below, sequenced in a study of T-cell memory formation after mild COVID-19. TCRdb used MiXCR to reprocess the 5' RACE reads, holding one entry per CDR3 protein. The data contain approximately 240,000 distinct CDR3 sequences, about 15% of them singletons. The sequencing sample was made of PBMCs or a T cell subset sorted from them (not recorded which). The receptors here all came from a man aged 18 to 29 who had mild COVID-19 (a few samples of this study predate the infection). Cell type and time point are not known.

CDR3 DNA sequence: TGTGCCATCAGTCAGGGCCCCAGCGGGGCCACAGATACGCAGTATTTT. Its protein is CAISQGPSGATDTQYF. This chain uses TRBV10-3 with TRBJ2-3, with TRBD2 identical over 7 bases. The V gene end was trimmed by 5 bases and the J gene end by 2 bases; junction bases not matched to a gene: 10. Germline-derived CDR1 and CDR2 are ENHRY and SYGVKD. This CDR3 has 16 residues.

This clonotype was detected only a few times. The chain carries TRBV20-1 and TRBJ2-3; possible D gene TRBD2, 6 bases. The CDR3 is 16 amino acids. Germline V gene data show CDR1 as DFQATT and CDR2 as SNEGSKA (reference sequence). Trimming shortened V by 0 bases and J by 4 bases, and 17 bases separated the two germline ends. CDR3 protein: CSARDPTSYIPDTQYF. The CDR3 nucleotides read TGCAGTGCTAGAGATCCGACTAGTTATATCCCAGATACGCAGTATTTT.

This clonotype has at least ten counts. The chain recombines TRBV5-1 with TRBJ2-1; TRBD1 matches 8 bases. Germline values: CDR1 SGHRS, CDR2 YFSETQ. With 4 bases clipped from V and 8 bases from J, the junction kept 11 bases outside the gene matches. This CDR3 contains 15 residues. This chain's CDR3 is CASSRTGWMEDEQFF. The DNA for the CDR3 is TGCGCCAGCAGCCGGACAGGGTGGATGGAGGATGAGCAGTTCTTC.

This clonotype was seen more than once but under ten times. The CDR3 protein is CASSRIGTGEVYGYTF. CDR3 nucleotide sequence: TGTGCCAGCAGTCGTATCGGGACGGGAGAAGTCTATGGCTACACCTTC. V usage is TRBV5-6 and J usage is TRBJ1-2, with D possibly TRBD1 on 5 matching bases. Germline-derived CDR1 and CDR2 are SGHDT and YYEEEE. Between the trimmed V and J ends, which lost 5 bases and 4 bases, there was a span of 21 bases. The CDR3 is 16 amino acids. Looking up the rest from reference TRBV5-6 and TRBJ1-2 gives the full variable domain: DAGVTQSPTHLIKTRGQQVTLRCSPKSGHDTVSWYQQALGQGPQFIFQYYEEEERQRGNFPDRFSGHQFPNYSSELNVNALLLGDSALYLCASSRIGTGEVYGYTFGSGTRLTVV.

This rearrangement joins TRBV11-2 to TRBJ2-7; D is ambiguous. Deletions cut 4 bases from V and 6 bases from J, with 16 bases between. Germline CDR1 reads SGHAT; CDR2 reads FQNNGV. CDR3 length: 14 residues. CDR3 protein: CASSYQGPEFEQYV. CDR3 DNA: TGTGCCAGCAGCTATCAAGGGCCCGAGTTCGAGCAGTACGTC.

This clonotype turned up a few times. The chain recombines TRBV2 with TRBJ2-1, with TRBD2 matching over 12 bases. Germline assignment: CDR1 SNHLY and CDR2 FYNNEI. CDR3 length: 16 amino acids. J lost 4 bases, V lost 5 bases, and 6 bases had no gene match. In DNA form, the CDR3 reads TGTGCCAGCAGTAGAGCTAGCGGGAGGGTATACAATGAGCAGTTCTTC. This translates into CASSRASGRVYNEQFF. Looking up the rest from reference TRBV2 and TRBJ2-1 gives the full variable domain: EPEVTQTPSHQVTQMGQEVILRCVPISNHLYFYWYRQILGQKVEFLVSFYNNEISEKSEIFDDQFSVERPDGSNFTLKIRSTKLEDSAMYFCASSRASGRVYNEQFFGPGTRLTVL.

This clonotype has a handful of counts. V is TRBV18 and J is TRBJ1-1, with 10 nucleotides matching TRBD1. V lost 6 bases and J lost 5; bases outside the gene matches: 12. Germline assignment: CDR1 KGHSH and CDR2 LQKENI. The CDR3 contains 16 residues. Here the CDR3 reads CASSPTGTGVRTEAFF. Written as DNA, the CDR3 is TGTGCCAGCTCCCCCACCGGGACAGGGGTGAGGACTGAAGCTTTCTTT.

This clonotype was recorded at least ten times. The chain employs TRBV3-2 and TRBJ2-7; the DNA was not compared with TRBD1, the D call given in the table. TRBV3-2 is a pseudogene locus. The CDR3 sequence is 18 residues long. The CDR3 DNA is TGTGCCAGCAGCCATGACGACAGGCGAGAAGGGTTACACTACGAGCAGTACGTC. It specifies CASSHDDRREGLHYEQYV.

The chain recombines TRBV28 with TRBJ2-7; 8 bases agree with TRBD2. The V gene end was trimmed by 6 bases and the J gene end by 3 bases; junction bases not matched to a gene: 1. The CDR3 is 12 amino acids. CDR1 and CDR2 (germline): MDHEN, SYDVKM. In DNA form, the CDR3 reads TGTGCCAGCAGCCGGGGGGGCTACGAGCAGTACGTC. Its protein is CASSRGGYEQYV.

The rearrangement uses TRBV15 and TRBJ2-1; no definite D call. CDR1 LNHNV and CDR2 YYDKDF come from the germline V gene (reference sequence). V was shortened by 1 base and J by 12 bases, with 10 bases between the two germline ends. The CDR3 is made up of 12 amino acids. This chain's CDR3 is CATSRVPQVQFF. As DNA, the CDR3 is TGTGCCACCAGCAGAGTCCCCCAAGTGCAGTTCTTC.

J is TRBJ2-5 and V is TRBV18, with D possibly being TRBD2 (7 bases). V was pared by 0 bases and J by 0 bases, with 11 bases between. Germline lookup yields CDR1 KGHSH and CDR2 LQKENI. The CDR3 sequence is 16 residues long. The CDR3 region is CASSPPGGTHQETQYF. The CDR3 DNA is TGTGCCAGCTCACCACCGGGGGGGACACACCAAGAGACCCAGTACTTC.

The chain couples TRBV9 to TRBJ2-6; D tentatively reads TRBD1 or TRBD2 (5 bases each). The CDR3 loop spans 16 amino acids. CDR1 is SGDLS, CDR2 YYNGEE, per germline. V was shortened by 2 bases and J by 0 bases, with 9 bases between the two germline ends. The CDR3 protein is CASSVMGTSGANVLTF. The CDR3 DNA is TGTGCCAGCAGCGTTATGGGGACCTCTGGGGCCAACGTCCTGACTTTC.

There are a few counts of this clonotype. This chain's CDR3 is CAIRWGREETQYF. CDR3 in DNA: TGTGCCATCAGATGGGGCAGGGAAGAGACCCAGTACTTC. The V gene is TRBV10-3, the J gene TRBJ2-5; D possibly corresponds to TRBD1 (5 bases). The CDR3 runs to 13 residues. Trimming left V 6 bases short and J 3 bases short, with 11 bases between. CDR1 and CDR2 from the germline V gene are ENHRY and SYGVKD.

This clonotype came up many times. The chain carries TRBV12-3 or TRBV12-4 and TRBJ2-3; D not certain. The CDR3 has 12 residues. The V end was cut by 6 bases, the J end by 2 bases, with 6 bases between. This CDR3 is CASSRSTDTQYF. CDR3 coding DNA: TGTGCCAGCAGCCGATCCACAGATACGCAGTATTTT.

This clonotype was seen only a few times. The chain is built from TRBV6-2 or TRBV6-3 and TRBJ1-2; the D is unclear. Trimming stripped 6 bases from V and 5 bases from J, with 13 bases between. CDR3 length: 13 residues. Germline loops: CDR1 MNHEY, CDR2 SVGEGT. CDR3 nucleotides: TGTGCCAGCAGCCCTCGGGCACCTTATGGCTACACCTTC. Translation gives CASSPRAPYGYTF.

This clonotype was picked up many times. The chain joins TRBV7-9 to TRBJ1-5; perhaps TRBD1 as D (5 bases). V dropped 4 bases and J dropped 6 bases, with 13 bases sitting between them. Germline lookup yields CDR1 SEHNR and CDR2 FQNEAQ (reference sequence). The CDR3 is 14 residues long. In nucleotides, the CDR3 is TGTGCCAGCAGCTCAGGATCGGGGCTTCAGCCCCAGCATTTT. Translating it yields CASSSGSGLQPQHF. Full variable domain (rest looked up from reference TRBV7-9 and TRBJ1-5): DTGVSQNPRHKITKRGQNVTFRCDPISEHNRLYWYRQTLGQGPEFLTYFQNEAQLEKSRLLSDRFSAERPKGSFSTLEIQRTEQGDSAMYLCASSSGSGLQPQHFGDGTRLSIL.

This clonotype turned up a few times. The V gene is TRBV5-1, the J gene TRBJ2-7; D is uncertain. There are 14 residues in the CDR3. V lost 4 bases and J lost 4, with 15 bases in between. In germline, CDR1 is SGHRS, CDR2 YFSETQ. For the CDR3, the DNA is TGCGCCAGCAGCCTCCGTTGGGGTCAATACGAGCAGTACGTC. It translates to CASSLRWGQYEQYV.

This clonotype was seen at least ten times. The V gene is TRBV20-1, the J gene TRBJ2-3, with D unclear. Germline V gene lookup returns CDR1 DFQATT and CDR2 SNEGSKA (reference sequence). The ends were cut back, 6 bases at V and 3 bases at J, with 7 bases in the middle. The length of the CDR3 is 11 residues. The CDR3: CSARRTDTQYF. CDR3 DNA sequence: TGCAGTGCCCGCAGGACAGATACGCAGTATTTT.

There are a few counts of this clonotype. The chain's CDR3 is CASSPGTANNSPLHF. CDR3 bases: TGTGCCAGCAGCCCCGGGACGGCAAATAATTCACCCCTCCACTTT. This chain links TRBV2 with TRBJ1-6; D possibly corresponds to TRBD1 (5 bases). Per the germline V gene, CDR1 is SNHLY and CDR2 is FYNNEI. V was trimmed by 6 bases and J by 5 bases, leaving 14 bases between them. This CDR3 contains 15 residues.

This clonotype was detected ten times or more. This chain links TRBV9 with TRBJ1-6; no firm D call. The CDR3 has 12 residues. The germline V gene has CDR1 SGDLS and CDR2 YYNGEE. Trimming pared 4 bases from V and 7 bases from J, leaving 6 bases between. CDR3 sequence reads: CASSQDNSPLHF. CDR3 in DNA: TGTGCCAGCAGCCAAGACAATTCACCCCTCCACTTT.

The chain combines TRBV14 with TRBJ2-1, with D possibly being TRBD2 (6 bases). The germline gives CDR1 SGHDN, CDR2 FVKESK. V lost 1 base and J 2 bases, leaving 12 bases between the germline ends. This CDR3 has 16 amino acids. The CDR3 DNA follows: TGTGCCAGCAGCCAAGCTGGGTCGGGAGCCTACAATGAGCAGTTCTTC. This encodes CASSQAGSGAYNEQFF.